One T cell receptor (beta chain) is described in this entry. The data were obtained in a study of blood T cell repertoires in COVID-19. Libraries were prepared by immunoSEQ multiplex PCR; TCRdb keeps only in-frame clonotypes and omits some of them. This table holds 71,000 or so clones, roughly 80% found once. CDR1 and CDR2 (germline): LNHDA, SQIVND (reference sequence). The CDR3 runs 16 residues. V was pared by 7 bases and J by 4 bases, with 12 bases of the junction left unmatched. Sequencing used peripheral blood. V and J are TRBV19 and TRBJ2-1; the match to TRBD1 covers 8 bases. The receptor was derived from a man aged 65 to 79 with acute or convalescent COVID-19. CDR3 region: CASTQTGAALYNEQFF. The CDR3 bases are TGTGCCAGTACCCAGACAGGGGCCGCACTTTACAATGAGCAGTTCTTC.